Listed below are T cell receptor beta chains from one sample, sequenced in a study of cytomegalovirus exposure and HLA in healthy donors. TCRdb's copy holds only in-frame clones and misses some; the assay was immunoSEQ multiplex PCR. The data hold approximately 120,000 clones, with about 78% observed a single time. The sequenced sample consisted of PBMCs. These receptor sequences come from a female donor in good health and CMV-seronegative. The conserved cysteine and the conserved F or W are not part of the CDR3 here.

TRBJ2-1 TRBV7-9 ASSSSTSSKLHEQF
TRBJ2-7 TRBV5-8 ASSLNRGSSYEKY
TRBJ2-3 TRBV30 AWSVPGGDTQY
TRBJ2-3 TRBV6-6 ASSYSVGSGADTQY
TRBJ2-7 TRBV28 ASTARAAETSGRTYSYEQY
TRBJ2-1 TRBV7-2 ASSPARLATYNEQF
TRBJ1-1 TRBV11-2 ASSLDGERLP
TRBJ1-4 TRBV7-2 ASSLTQMTGDNEKLF
TRBJ2-7 TRBV19 ASSTANPGQGSYEQY
TRBJ2-2 TRBV9 ASSVGTSVFANTGELF
TRBJ1-2 TRBV7-2 ASSLVLANYGYT
TRBJ2-1 TRBV11-2 ASSLAGGASDEQF
TRBJ2-3 TRBV29-1 SVGPGWRGSTDTQY
TRBJ1-3 TRBV5-1 ASSLDSTSHTIY
TRBJ2-7 TRBV27 ASRPHGTGLVEQY
TRBJ1-4 TRBV5-5 ASSLSEGDEKLF
TRBJ2-7 TRBV6-5 ASSYAGSSYEQY
TRBJ2-3 TRBV7-6 ASSLGRTSAGTDTQY
TRBJ2-7 TRBV7-2 ASSLRGPAGNEQY
TRBJ1-1 TRBV9 ASSPGQGAMNTEAF
TRBJ1-5 TRBV19 ASSTRTGHQPQH
TRBJ1-6 TRBV19 ASSSPDSYNSPLH
TRBJ1-2 TRBV7-9 SSSSSRGKAVDYGYT
TRBJ2-3 TRBV19 ASSQGGGTQY
TRBJ2-3 TRBV28 ASSLFGPGGSNTQY
TRBJ1-1 TRBV18 ASSRSGDTEAF
TRBJ2-7 TRBV7-8 ASSSTLVAGIYEQY
TRBJ2-5 TRBV5-1 ASSLGRSVQETQY